The 28 T cell receptor beta chains presented below share a single source sample, sequenced in a study of T cell repertoires in cytomegalovirus infection (dated by TCRdb to between 2018 and 2021). In the paper's terms, the treatment or condition label means: in vitro stimulation with specific CMV peptide epitopes to enrich CMV-specific T cells. What these receptors recognize is not known. Sequenced using an Illumina HiSeq 1500. In-frame beta chains were kept once TCRdb had trimmed the public reads at Q25 with fastp and called clones with MiXCR. Rows with one shared CDR3 protein collapse into an entry with the most common genes and DNA. The sample table contains some 920,000 distinct CDR3 sequences; only one count was recorded for 31% of them. Roughly 13% of the sample is held by the ten biggest clonotypes. The material sequenced was cultured CD8+ T cells from PBMCs, taken from culture after CMV antigen stimulation. The origin of the receptors is a human donor in good health (CMV status not recorded). Some clones in this sample may be carry-over from other donors' samples.

The chain links TRBV15 to TRBJ2-3; D is ambiguous. Germline lookup yields CDR1 LNHNV and CDR2 YYDKDF (reference sequence). The CDR3 runs to 14 residues. The V gene lost 1 base and the J gene lost 0 bases, with 5 bases spanning the gap. The CDR3 is CATSRGSSTDTQYF. The CDR3 region has the DNA TGTGCCACCAGCAGAGGGAGTAGCACAGATACGCAGTATTTT.

The sample holds a few counts of this clonotype. This rearrangement joins TRBV4-1 to TRBJ2-3, with TRBD2 matching 8 bases. Losses at the gene ends were 3 bases for V and 5 bases for J; bases not matched to a gene: 7. The CDR3 is 15 residues long. CDR1 and CDR2 from the germline V gene are MGHRA and YSYEKL. The CDR3 loop is CASSQISGAQDTQYF. In nucleotides, the CDR3 is TGCGCCAGCAGCCAGATTAGCGGGGCCCAAGATACGCAGTATTTT.

The V call is TRBV12-3 or TRBV12-4, the J call TRBJ2-3; a weak D match, TRBD2 (5 bases). The length of the CDR3 is 15 residues. The V end lost 2 bases, the J end lost 3 bases, and 12 bases lay between the germline ends. The CDR3, as DNA: TGTGCCAGCAGTTTACTTGACTCGGGAACAGATACGCAGTATTTT. It translates to CASSLLDSGTDTQYF.

This clonotype came up a few times. The chain employs TRBV28 and TRBJ2-3; 9 bases agree with TRBD1. Germline CDR1 is MDHEN and CDR2 is SYDVKM. J gave up 1 base and V 3 bases, and 2 bases lay outside the gene matches. The CDR3 length is 15 residues. DNA for the CDR3: TGTGCCAGCAGTTTTGGGACAGGGCGCACAGATACGCAGTATTTT. Protein: CASSFGTGRTDTQYF.

This clonotype was picked up many times. The chain links TRBV7-2 to TRBJ1-3, with D perhaps TRBD1 (6 bases). This CDR3 contains 15 residues. The germline V gene has CDR1 SGHTA and CDR2 FQGNSA. The V and J ends lost 4 bases and 4 bases respectively, with 14 bases between them. As DNA, the CDR3 is TGTGCCAGCAGCTCAGGGGCCCTAGGGGGAAACACCATATATTTT. The encoded protein is CASSSGALGGNTIYF. The full variable domain, completed using reference TRBV7-2 and TRBJ1-3, is GAGVSQSPSNKVTEKGKDVELRCDPISGHTALYWYRQSLGQGLEFLIYFQGNSAPDKSGLPSDRFSAERTGGSVSTLTIQRTQQEDSAVYLCASSSGALGGNTIYFGEGSWLTVV.

The chain joins TRBV7-4 to TRBJ2-5; tentative D call: TRBD1 (5 bases). This CDR3 is 15 amino acids long. V lost 7 bases to trimming and J lost 4 bases, with 19 bases between them. Looked up from germline, CDR1 is SGHVT and CDR2 is SQSDAQ. CDR3 amino acids: CASTSTLGAGETQYF. CDR3 DNA sequence: TGTGCCAGCACCTCCACTCTTGGGGCAGGAGAGACCCAGTACTTC.

This clonotype came up once. At one of its ends the junction is not consistent with the germline gene, which may arise from a read error. The chain combines TRBV5-1 with TRBJ1-1; 8 bases fit TRBD1. CDR1 is SGHRS and CDR2 is YFSETQ in the germline V gene. The CDR3 spans 15 residues. The DNA for the CDR3 is TGCGCCAACAGCTCCGTTGGACAGGGGAACACTGAAGCTTTCTTT. Protein sequence: CANSSVGQGNTEAFF.

This clonotype showed up just a few times. The chain combines TRBV6-1 with TRBJ1-2; D gene uncertain. Trimming took off 6 bases at V and 1 base at J, with 9 bases between the two ends. Germline values: CDR1 MNHNS, CDR2 SASEGT. The CDR3 covers 13 residues. The CDR3 loop reads CASSLVNNYGYTF. CDR3 DNA sequence: TGTGCCAGCAGCCTTGTAAATAACTATGGCTACACCTTC.

The chain couples TRBV12-3 or TRBV12-4 to TRBJ1-1; D is perhaps TRBD1 (5 bases). This CDR3 has 13 amino acids. The V and J ends lost 1 base and 10 bases respectively, with 13 bases between them. CDR3 in DNA: TGTGCCAGCAGTTTAGTCTCCCGGGGCGCAGCTTTCTTT. It is translated as CASSLVSRGAAFF.

The table lists this clonotype with a few counts. CDR3 DNA: TGTGCCAGCAGCTTTGCCGGGCAGACTAATGAAAAACTGTTTTTT. It yields the protein CASSFAGQTNEKLFF. J is TRBJ1-4 and V is TRBV2; D is unclear. Per the germline V gene, CDR1 is SNHLY and CDR2 is FYNNEI. V dropped 6 bases and J dropped 2 bases, with 13 bases sitting between them. The CDR3 has 15 amino acids.

This clonotype was found a few times. V and J are TRBV27 and TRBJ1-6, with 7 bases fitting TRBD1. The ends lost 4 bases at V and 5 bases at J; junction bases unmatched: 5. Germline V gene sequence: CDR1 MNHEY, CDR2 SMNVEV (reference sequence). This CDR3 comprises 15 residues. The CDR3, as DNA: TGTGCCAGCAGTTCCGGGACAGTGGATAATTCACCCCTCCACTTT. Its protein product is CASSSGTVDNSPLHF.

This clonotype occurred a few times. The J gene is TRBJ1-2, the V gene TRBV9; TRBD1 is a possible D gene (5 bases). Trimming took 4 bases from V and 5 from J, leaving 15 bases between them. This CDR3 is 14 amino acids long. The germline gives CDR1 SGDLS, CDR2 YYNGEE. Written as DNA, the CDR3 is TGTGCCAGCAGCCCTCCCGGGACCCAATATGGCTACACCTTC. Protein: CASSPPGTQYGYTF.

The gene calls are TRBV6-5 and TRBJ2-2, with a tentative D call TRBD1 (6 bases). This CDR3 has 13 amino acids. Trimming removed 2 bases at V and 6 bases at J, with 7 bases between. Per germline, CDR1 MNHEY and CDR2 SVGAGI. The CDR3 protein is CASSYEGAGELFF. The CDR3 DNA follows: TGTGCCAGCAGTTACGAGGGGGCCGGGGAGCTGTTTTTT.

This clonotype was found many times. This chain connects TRBV7-2 to TRBJ2-5; 8 bases agree with TRBD2. V was pared by 5 bases and J by 14 bases, with 7 bases of the junction left unmatched. The germline V gene has CDR1 SGHTA and CDR2 FQGNSA. The CDR3 is 11 amino acids. CDR3 region: CASSTSGPGYF. The CDR3 bases are TGTGCCAGCAGCACTAGCGGTCCTGGATACTTC.

This clonotype occurred a few times. This chain links TRBV7-9 with TRBJ1-5; 8 bases line up with TRBD1. The CDR3 has 16 residues. Germline V lookup: CDR1 SEHNR, CDR2 FQNEAQ (reference sequence). J was trimmed by 7 bases and V by 5 bases; bases with no gene match: 13. The CDR3: CASSPAWQGADQPQHF. CDR3 DNA: TGTGCCAGCAGCCCCGCCTGGCAGGGGGCTGACCAGCCCCAGCATTTT.

This clonotype has only a few counts. At one end the junction does not follow the germline gene, possibly because of a read error. This CDR3 reads CASSAPGQGTF. CDR3 coding DNA: TGTGCCAGCAGTGCCCCGGGACAGGGAACTTTC. The genes are TRBV12-3 or TRBV12-4 and TRBJ1-2; TRBD1 aligns across 9 bases. The CDR3 extends over 11 amino acids.

In its sample, this clonotype was seen a few times. The rearrangement joins TRBV4-1 to TRBJ2-1; tentatively, D is TRBD1 or TRBD2 (5 bases each). The germline CDR1 and CDR2 sequences are MGHRA and YSYEKL. The CDR3 consists of 15 residues. Trimming pared 5 bases from V and 6 bases from J, leaving 17 bases between. The CDR3 loop is CASSAEVGRSNEQFF. For the CDR3, the DNA is TGCGCCAGCAGCGCGGAAGTGGGACGGAGCAATGAGCAGTTCTTC.

Only a few counts were recorded for this clonotype. DNA of the CDR3: TGTGCCAGCAGTCTACAACAGGGAGGAGGGAACACTGAAGCTTTCTTT. Protein: CASSLQQGGGNTEAFF. The J gene is TRBJ1-1, the V gene TRBV27, with D maybe TRBD1 (6 bases). This CDR3 has 16 amino acids. Per the germline V gene, CDR1 is MNHEY and CDR2 is SMNVEV (reference sequence). Trimming removed 5 bases at V and 1 base at J, with 17 bases between.

This clonotype was counted a few times. V and J are TRBV19 and TRBJ2-3, with D uncertain. V gave up 9 bases and J gave up 4 bases, with 11 bases separating them. The germline CDR1 and CDR2 sequences are LNHDA and SQIVND (reference sequence). The CDR3 has 12 amino acids. CDR3 sequence reads: CASIISADTQYF. In DNA form, the CDR3 reads TGTGCCAGCATAATATCGGCAGATACGCAGTATTTT.

The chain is built from TRBV5-6 and TRBJ2-1; D remains ambiguous. Germline loops: CDR1 SGHDT, CDR2 YYEEEE. The CDR3 spans 15 residues. The V end lost 3 bases, the J end lost 10 bases, and 20 bases lay between the germline ends. Written as DNA, the CDR3 is TGTGCCAGCAGCTCCGTTGAGGCGGTCTTTGTGGAGCAGTTCTTC. It translates to CASSSVEAVFVEQFF.

This clonotype was picked up many times. The gene calls are TRBV6-1 and TRBJ1-2; D perhaps matches TRBD1 (6 bases). The CDR3 runs 15 residues. Trimming took 6 bases from V and 5 from J, leaving 19 bases between them. The V gene's germline CDR1 is MNHNS and CDR2 SASEGT. CDR3 in DNA: TGTGCCAGCAGATCATTTCGACAGGAGCTTTATGGCTACACCTTC. Residues: CASRSFRQELYGYTF.

As DNA, the CDR3 is TGTGCCAGCAGTCGTAGCGGGGCTAACAATGAGCAGTTCTTC. The encoded protein is CASSRSGANNEQFF. This sequence joins TRBV12-3 or TRBV12-4 and TRBJ2-1, with TRBD2 matching 8 bases. V lost 5 bases, J lost 5 bases, and 5 bases stayed unmatched. CDR3 length equals 14 residues.

On this clonotype: Sequence at one end of the junction differs from germline and may be a read error. The V gene is TRBV18, the J gene TRBJ1-1; 12 bases map to TRBD1. The CDR3 contains 17 residues. Germline V lookup: CDR1 KGHSH, CDR2 LQKENI. CDR3 region: CASSSPGQGAVGTEAFF. CDR3 in DNA: TGTGCCAGCTCATCACCGGGACAGGGGGCAGTTGGGACTGAAGCTTTCTTT.

This clonotype has ten or more counts. The chain carries TRBV7-2 and TRBJ2-2; D not certain. The V gene lost 5 bases and the J gene lost 4 bases, with 11 bases spanning the gap. CDR1 SGHTA and CDR2 FQGNSA come from the germline V gene. The CDR3 length is 14 residues. The chain's CDR3 is CASSPEHSTGELFF. CDR3 DNA sequence: TGTGCCAGCAGCCCGGAACACTCCACCGGGGAGCTGTTTTTT.

The chain couples TRBV27 to TRBJ2-1, with D perhaps TRBD2 (7 bases). This CDR3 region has 16 residues. Germline CDR1 and CDR2: MNHEY and SMNVEV (reference sequence). V was trimmed by 5 bases and J by 5 bases, leaving 19 bases between them. The CDR3: CASSTGRDGGHNEQFF. CDR3 sequence (DNA): TGTGCCAGCAGTACCGGGCGGGACGGGGGGCACAATGAGCAGTTCTTC.

The chain uses TRBV18 and TRBJ2-7; the D gene is possibly TRBD2 (6 bases). This CDR3 is 15 amino acids long. V lost 3 bases to trimming and J lost 5 bases, with 17 bases between them. Germline V gene sequence: CDR1 KGHSH, CDR2 LQKENI. The DNA for the CDR3 is TGTGCCAGCTCACCTGCCGGGGGAAGGTCCCACGAGCAGTACGTC. Its protein product is CASSPAGGRSHEQYV.

The chain carries TRBV19 and TRBJ1-2; perhaps TRBD1 as D (5 bases). V lost 9 bases to trimming and J lost 0 bases, with 20 bases between them. CDR1 LNHDA and CDR2 SQIVND come from the germline V gene (reference sequence). The length of the CDR3 is 16 residues. Here the CDR3 reads CARDGTDLEANYGYTF. In DNA, the CDR3 is TGTGCCAGGGACGGGACGGACCTAGAAGCTAACTATGGCTACACCTTC.

The V and J genes are TRBV6-5 and TRBJ2-3; 9 positions agree with TRBD2. The V gene's germline CDR1 is MNHEY and CDR2 SVGAGI. Trimming cost V 2 bases and J 2 bases; bases outside gene matches: 2. The CDR3 covers 15 residues. The CDR3 reads CASSYERGATDTQYF. CDR3 DNA: TGTGCCAGCAGTTACGAGCGGGGGGCCACAGATACGCAGTATTTT.